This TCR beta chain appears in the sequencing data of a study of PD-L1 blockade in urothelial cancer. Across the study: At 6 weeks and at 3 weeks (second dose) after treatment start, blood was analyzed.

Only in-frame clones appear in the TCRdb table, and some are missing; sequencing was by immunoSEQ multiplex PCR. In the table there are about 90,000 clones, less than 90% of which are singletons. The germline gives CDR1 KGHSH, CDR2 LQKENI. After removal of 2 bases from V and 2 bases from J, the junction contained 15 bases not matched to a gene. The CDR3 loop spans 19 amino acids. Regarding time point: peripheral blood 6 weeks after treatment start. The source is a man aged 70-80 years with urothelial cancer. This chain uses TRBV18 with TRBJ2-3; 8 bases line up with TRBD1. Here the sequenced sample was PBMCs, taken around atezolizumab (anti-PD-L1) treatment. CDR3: CASSPYATGVLGITDTQYF. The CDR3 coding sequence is TGTGCCAGCTCACCATATGCGACAGGGGTTTTGGGAATCACAGATACGCAGTATTTT.